This is a list of T cell receptor beta chains from one sample in a study of cytomegalovirus exposure and HLA in healthy donors. TCRdb's copy holds only in-frame clones and misses some; the assay was immunoSEQ multiplex PCR. The profile shows roughly 160,000 clones, approximately 80% of them singletons. The specimen sequenced was PBMCs. The receptors were sampled from a man aged 50 to 59 in good health and CMV-seropositive. Each CDR3 is given with its conserved first and last residue. A D gene is named only where the DNA matches it firmly. Expanded clones are given a class, and other clones once, few, many or no size at all.

>TRBV7-9|-|TRBD2|15|TRBJ2-7
CASSLDGAGGREQYF
TGTGCCAGCAGCTTAGACGGGGCGGGGGGGCGCGAGCAGTACTTC
>TRBV7-9|-|-|15|TRBJ2-7
CASSLDLISGDEQYF
TGTGCCAGCAGCTTAGACCTTATTTCAGGGGACGAGCAGTACTTC
>TRBV6-5|-|-|15|TRBJ2-1
CASSLRLSSYNEQFF
TGTGCCAGCAGTCTGCGACTAAGCTCCTACAATGAGCAGTTCTTC
>TRBV5-1|-|-|15|TRBJ1-4
CASSLVGRDGEKLFF
TGCGCCAGCAGCTTGGTCGGCAGGGATGGCGAAAAACTGTTTTTT
>TRBV9|-|-|15|TRBJ1-5
CASSVGTANNQPQHF
TGTGCCAGCAGCGTAGGGACTGCAAACAATCAGCCCCAGCATTTT
>TRBV19|once|-|13|TRBJ1-1
CASSPVVNTEAFF
TGTGCCAGTAGTCCTGTTGTGAACACTGAAGCTTTCTTT
>TRBV10-1|once|TRBD1|15|TRBJ2-1
CASSESGTGDGEQFF
TGCGCCAGCAGTGAGTCCGGGACAGGGGACGGGGAGCAGTTCTTC
>TRBV19|-|TRBD1|15|TRBJ2-7
CASSIGLGTGLEQYF
TGTGCCAGTAGTATAGGATTGGGGACAGGGCTCGAGCAGTACTTC
>TRBV19|-|TRBD2|14|TRBJ2-3
CATSGGPATDTQYF
TGTGCCACAAGCGGGGGGCCCGCGACAGATACGCAGTATTTT
>TRBV13|-|TRBD1|17|TRBJ1-1
CASSPQTRTGTNTEAFF
TGTGCCAGCAGCCCCCAAACCCGGACAGGGACGAACACTGAAGCTTTCTTT
>TRBV5-6|-|TRBD1|14|TRBJ2-7
CASSLGQGYYEQYF
TGTGCCAGCAGCTTGGGACAGGGTTACTACGAGCAGTACTTC
>TRBV9|once|TRBD1|17|TRBJ2-2
CASSTLPGTGVIGELFF
TGTGCCAGCAGCACCCTTCCCGGGACAGGGGTCATCGGGGAGCTGTTTTTT
>TRBV19|-|TRBD2|15|TRBJ2-7
CASSIVASGAYEQYF
TGTGCCAGTAGTATAGTGGCTAGCGGGGCCTACGAGCAGTACTTC
>TRBV5-6|-|-|15|TRBJ1-1
CASSLGADMNTEAFF
TGTGCCAGCAGCTTGGGCGCTGACATGAACACTGAAGCTTTCTTT
>TRBV7-3|-|-|17|TRBJ2-3
CASSLYVGGSKTDTQYF
TGTGCCAGCAGTCTTTACGTGGGGGGAAGCAAGACAGATACGCAGTATTTT
>TRBV19|-|-|15|TRBJ1-4
CASRRLGGANEKLFF
TGTGCCAGTAGACGCCTGGGAGGGGCAAATGAAAAACTGTTTTTT
>TRBV5-1|-|TRBD1|13|TRBJ1-1
CASSLLSGTDFFF
TGCGCCAGCAGCTTATTGTCCGGGACAGATTTTTTCTTT
>TRBV7-2|-|-|14|TRBJ2-2
CASSFGGVTGELFF
TGTGCCAGCAGCTTTGGCGGGGTCACCGGGGAGCTGTTTTTT
>TRBV9|few|TRBD2|13|TRBJ2-7
CASSVGGDYEQYF
TGTGCCAGCAGCGTGGGGGGGGACTACGAGCAGTACTTC
>TRBV10-2|-|TRBD1|17|TRBJ1-5
CASSQDRGTFSNQPQHF
TGCGCCAGCAGTCAGGACAGGGGAACATTTAGCAATCAGCCCCAGCATTTT
>TRBV21-1|-|-|12|TRBJ2-3
CASSNRGDTQYF
TGTGCCAGCAGCAATAGGGGGGATACGCAGTATTTT
>TRBV19|-|-|10|TRBJ1-1
CASWGLRAFF
TGTGCCAGTTGGGGACTTCGGGCTTTCTTT
>TRBV18|few|TRBD1|15|TRBJ1-1
CASSPRQGIISEAFF
TGTGCCAGCTCACCCCGACAGGGAATTATCTCTGAAGCTTTCTTT
>TRBV7-2|-|TRBD1|12|TRBJ2-7
CASNPGGQALFF
TGTGCCAGCAACCCCGGGGGACAGGCCCTTTTCTTC
>TRBV5-6|few|-|15|TRBJ1-3
CASSLGGTLGNTIYF
TGTGCCAGCAGCTTGGGTGGGACACTTGGAAACACCATATATTTT
>TRBV27|-|TRBD1|19|TRBJ2-7
CASRKLADRVVGTTYEQYF
TGTGCCAGCAGGAAGTTGGCGGACAGGGTAGTAGGAACGACCTACGAGCAGTACTTC
>TRBV4-1|-|TRBD1|16|TRBJ1-5
CASSQEGGQGYQPQHF
TGCGCCAGCAGCCAAGAGGGGGGACAGGGTTATCAGCCCCAGCATTTT
>TRBV5-1|-|-|13|TRBJ2-2
CASSAGFSGELFF
TGCGCCAGCAGTGCAGGTTTCAGCGGGGAGCTGTTTTTT
>TRBV4-3|-|-|18|TRBJ1-5
CASSQVLGSPGRNQPQHF
TGCGCCAGCAGCCAAGTTTTGGGCTCGCCAGGCCGAAATCAGCCCCAGCATTTT
>TRBV6-5|-|TRBD1|15|TRBJ1-1
CASSYSTGRNPEAFF
TGTGCCAGCAGTTACTCGACAGGGAGGAACCCTGAAGCTTTCTTT
>TRBV9|-|-|14|TRBJ2-5
CASSAGTLQETQYF
TGTGCCAGCAGCGCCGGGACTTTACAAGAGACCCAGTACTTC
>TRBV27|-|TRBD1|13|TRBJ1-2
CASSRQGYDGYTF
TGTGCCAGCAGCCGACAGGGGTATGATGGCTACACCTTC
>TRBV9|-|TRBD2|15|TRBJ2-2
CASRLSSGGTGELFF
TGTGCCAGCAGGTTGTCTAGCGGGGGAACCGGGGAGCTGTTTTTT
>TRBV25-1|few|-|15|TRBJ1-4
CASSETTAYFEKLFF
TGTGCCAGCAGTGAAACGACAGCATACTTTGAAAAACTGTTTTTT
>TRBV6-1|-|TRBD2|15|TRBJ2-1
CASSELAGGYNEQFF
TGTGCCAGCAGTGAACTAGCGGGGGGCTACAATGAGCAGTTCTTC
>TRBV10-3|-|-|14|TRBJ1-2
CAISDDSTNYGYTF
TGTGCCATCAGTGATGACAGTACTAACTATGGCTACACCTTC
>TRBV30|-|-|13|TRBJ1-1
CAWSFVSPSGAFF
TGTGCCTGGAGTTTCGTGAGCCCCTCGGGAGCTTTCTTT
>TRBV9|-|-|14|TRBJ2-5
CASSVAQGRETQYF
TGTGCCAGCAGCGTAGCACAGGGTAGAGAGACCCAGTACTTC
>TRBV19|-|-|15|TRBJ1-6
CASTLRRDKYSPLHF
TGTGCCAGTACCTTACGCCGGGACAAGTATTCACCCCTCCACTTT
>TRBV5-1|-|TRBD1|14|TRBJ2-1
CASSTGQEASEQFF
TGCGCCAGCAGCACCGGACAGGAGGCAAGTGAGCAGTTCTTC
>TRBV28|-|TRBD1|15|TRBJ2-3
CASSKTGVGTDTQYF
TGTGCCAGCAGCAAGACAGGGGTGGGGACAGATACGCAGTATTTT
>TRBV5-4|-|TRBD2|16|TRBJ2-5
CASSLRLAGGLETQYF
TGTGCCAGCAGCTTACGACTAGCGGGGGGCTTGGAGACCCAGTACTTC
>TRBV7-2|-|-|13|TRBJ2-5
CASSSGLDRTQYF
TGTGCCAGCAGCTCGGGACTCGATAGGACCCAGTACTTC
>TRBV2|-|-|16|TRBJ2-3
CASSVVAGESRDTQYF
TGTGCCAGCAGTGTAGTTGCCGGGGAAAGTCGGGATACGCAGTATTTT
>TRBV29-1|-|TRBD1|13|TRBJ1-3
CSVRGSSGNTIYF
TGCAGCGTCAGGGGGAGCTCTGGAAACACCATATATTTT
>TRBV5-6|-|-|14|TRBJ1-1
CASRALGGDTEAFF
TGTGCCAGCAGAGCCCTCGGGGGTGACACTGAAGCTTTCTTT
>TRBV6-6|-|TRBD2|13|TRBJ2-5
CASKAGGQETQYF
TGTGCCAGCAAGGCGGGGGGCCAAGAGACCCAGTACTTC
>TRBV2|-|-|13|TRBJ2-7
CASSDADLYVQYF
TGTGCCAGCAGTGATGCGGATCTCTACGTGCAGTACTTC
>TRBV15|-|-|17|TRBJ1-5
CATSRGFGTSSNQPQHF
TGTGCCACCAGCAGGGGGTTCGGGACATCAAGCAATCAGCCCCAGCATTTT
>TRBV4-3|-|-|17|TRBJ2-6
CASSQEEGHPGANVLTF
TGCGCCAGCAGCCAAGAAGAGGGACACCCTGGGGCCAACGTCCTGACTTTC
>TRBV28|-|TRBD1|17|TRBJ2-1
CASSPSLGTGGKDEQFF
TGTGCCAGCAGTCCAAGTCTCGGGACAGGGGGCAAGGATGAGCAGTTCTTC
>TRBV11-2|-|TRBD1|17|TRBJ2-1
CASSLPTGYSGYNEQFF
TGTGCCAGCAGCTTACCGACAGGGTACTCCGGCTACAATGAGCAGTTCTTC
>TRBV14|once|-|15|TRBJ2-3
CASSYDPGAVDTQYF
TGTGCCAGCAGCTACGATCCTGGGGCCGTAGATACGCAGTATTTT
>TRBV29-1|few|TRBD1|13|TRBJ1-2
CSVSGQGNYGYTF
TGCAGCGTCTCGGGACAGGGGAACTATGGCTACACCTTC